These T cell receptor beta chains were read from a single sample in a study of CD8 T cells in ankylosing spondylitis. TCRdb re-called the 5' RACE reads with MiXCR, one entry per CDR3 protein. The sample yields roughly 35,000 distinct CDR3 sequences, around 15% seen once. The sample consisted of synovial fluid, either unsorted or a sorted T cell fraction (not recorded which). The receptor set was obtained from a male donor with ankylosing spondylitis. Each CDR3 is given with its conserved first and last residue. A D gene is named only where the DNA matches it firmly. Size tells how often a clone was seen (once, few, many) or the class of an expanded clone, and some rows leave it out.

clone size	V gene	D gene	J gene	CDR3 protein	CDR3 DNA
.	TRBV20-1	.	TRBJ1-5	CSAKGGPLSNQPQHF	TGCAGTGCTAAAGGTGGGCCCCTTAGCAATCAGCCCCAGCATTTT
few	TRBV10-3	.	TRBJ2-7	CAISPGQSYYEQYF	TGTGCCATCAGTCCGGGACAATCGTATTACGAGCAGTACTTC
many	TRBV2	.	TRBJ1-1	CASREDRNTEAFF	TGTGCCAGCAGGGAGGACAGGAACACTGAAGCTTTCTTT
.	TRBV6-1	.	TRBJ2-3	CASSRASSTRTDTQYF	TGTGCCAGCAGTAGGGCCTCTTCCACCCGCACAGATACGCAGTATTTT
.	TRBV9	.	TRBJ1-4	CASSREGSRVNEKLFF	TGTGCCAGCAGCAGGGAAGGTAGCAGGGTTAATGAAAAACTGTTTTTT
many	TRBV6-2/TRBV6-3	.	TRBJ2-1	CASSYDGGPANEQFF	TGTGCCAGCAGTTACGACGGGGGACCGGCCAATGAGCAGTTCTTC
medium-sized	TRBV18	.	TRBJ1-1	CASSRVTGRNTEAFF	TGTGCCAGCTCAAGGGTAACAGGGAGGAACACTGAAGCTTTCTTT
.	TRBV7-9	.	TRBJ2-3	CASSPRGTSTDTQYF	TGTGCCAGCAGCCCCCGGGGGACCAGCACAGATACGCAGTATTTT
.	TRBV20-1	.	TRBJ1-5	CSALLGLTQHF	TGCAGTGCATTACTTGGGCTGACCCAGCATTTT
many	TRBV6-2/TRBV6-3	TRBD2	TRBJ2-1	CASSLAGGPYNEQFF	TGTGCCAGCAGTTTAGCGGGGGGGCCCTACAATGAGCAGTTCTTC
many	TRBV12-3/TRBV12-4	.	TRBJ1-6	CASSRTDFYNSPLHF	TGTGCCAGCAGCAGGACAGATTTCTATAATTCACCCCTCCACTTT
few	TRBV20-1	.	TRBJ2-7	CSAREGEPYEQYF	TGCAGTGCTAGAGAAGGGGAACCCTACGAGCAGTACTTC
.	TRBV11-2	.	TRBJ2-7	CASSNWEFGYEQYF	TGTGCCAGCAGCAACTGGGAATTCGGCTACGAGCAGTACTTC